These T cell receptor beta chains were read from a single sample in a study of shared clonotypes between healthy human individuals. Only in-frame clones appear in the TCRdb table, and some are missing; sequencing was by immunoSEQ multiplex PCR. The table includes 2 million to 2.5 million clones, about 95% detected once. Material: naive CD8+ T cells sorted from blood. The source is a man in his late teens or twenties in good health. Each CDR3 is given with its conserved first and last residue. The order of the fields is V gene, D gene, CDR3 length, CDR3 protein. D genes are given only for firm matches.

TRBV9 | NA | 13 | CASSPEGIYEQYF
TRBV7-9 | NA | 11 | CAVFSGYEQYF
TRBV5-6 | NA | 11 | CASSFGNTIYF
TRBV5-5 | NA | 14 | CASSLNKGYTEAFF
TRBV27 | TRBD1 | 17 | CASSLIGGYPPSYEQYF
TRBV7-2 | NA | 12 | CASSPASSPLHF
TRBV4-1 | NA | 13 | CASSNRAGDTQYF
TRBV27 | NA | 15 | CASSLSGETNTEAFF
TRBV7-9 | TRBD2 | 15 | CASSRGSGSGETQYF
TRBV21-1 | NA | 12 | CASNYKPYGYTF
TRBV9 | NA | 13 | CASSPSAYNEQFF
TRBV28 | NA | 13 | CAGQDRGYYEQYF
TRBV11-2 | TRBD2 | 12 | CACASGSDEQYF
TRBV27 | NA | 11 | CASSSGYGYTF
TRBV6-1 | NA | 15 | CASSEDGLTYNEQFF
TRBV7-9 | NA | 14 | CASSPDTDTDTQYF
TRBV27 | NA | 15 | CASRLGGPVDYGYTF
TRBV6-6 | NA | 16 | CASSYSGPPWNNEQFF
TRBV2 | NA | 12 | CASSARVDTQYF
TRBV6-5 | NA | 15 | CASKDSLANTGELFF
TRBV5-6 | NA | 14 | CASSLGLLGGTQYF
TRBV28 | NA | 13 | CASSRGYTDTQYF
TRBV14 | NA | 14 | CASSQVIGTDGYTF
TRBV30 | TRBD2 | 13 | CAWSVTTGGDQYF
TRBV20-1 | NA | 10 | CSTGPNEQFF
TRBV18 | TRBD2 | 15 | CASSPTSGSYNEQFF
TRBV5-4 | TRBD1 | 12 | CASSPEGQGEYF